The 26 T cell receptor beta chains reported below all come from one sample, sequenced in a study of blood T cells in healthy people across ages. A J-beta primer mix and a sample-barcoded 5' primer were used in a second PCR of about 6 to 12 cycles. TCRdb analysed the 5' RACE reads with MiXCR anew, one entry per CDR3 protein. Of around 900,000 distinct CDR3 sequences listed, 25% to 30% are singletons. Sequencing was done on a sample of blood. These receptors came from a woman older than 75 in good health.

This chain connects TRBV12-3 or TRBV12-4 to TRBJ1-1, with D perhaps TRBD1 (5 bases). V shed 2 bases and J shed 3 bases, with 10 bases lying between them. The CDR3 totals 14 residues. The chain's CDR3 is CASSLKGSHTEAFF. In nucleotides, the CDR3 is TGTGCCAGCAGTTTAAAGGGGTCCCACACTGAAGCTTTCTTT.

A few counts support this clonotype. The chain uses TRBV5-1 and TRBJ2-2; 7 bases line up with TRBD1. J gave up 0 bases and V 4 bases, and 3 bases lay outside the gene matches. CDR1 and CDR2 from the germline V gene are SGHRS and YFSETQ. This CDR3 spans 15 amino acids. The CDR3 region has the DNA TGCGCCAGCAGCCGGGACAGCCCGAACACCGGGGAGCTGTTTTTT. As protein: CASSRDSPNTGELFF.

This chain connects TRBV7-8 to TRBJ2-2; no definite D call. The length of the CDR3 is 15 residues. Trimming cost V 2 bases and J 2 bases, with 9 bases left between them. Germline loops: CDR1 SGHVS, CDR2 FQNEAQ. CDR3: CASSLRWGNTGELFF. The CDR3 nucleotides read TGTGCCAGCAGCTTACGATGGGGTAACACCGGGGAGCTGTTTTTT.

The chain combines TRBV5-1 with TRBJ2-2, with 7 nucleotides matching TRBD1. This CDR3 is built from 15 residues. The germline V gene encodes CDR1 SGHRS and CDR2 YFSETQ. Trimming took 4 bases from V and 2 from J; bases not matched to a gene: 5. The CDR3 loop reads CASSMTGINTGELFF. CDR3 in DNA: TGCGCCAGCAGCATGACAGGGATTAACACCGGGGAGCTGTTTTTT.

At least ten counts were recorded for this clonotype. The V gene is TRBV4-1, the J gene TRBJ1-2; 9 bases line up with TRBD1. V gave up 1 base and J gave up 4 bases; unmatched junction bases: 1. CDR1 is MGHRA, CDR2 YSYEKL, per germline. CDR3 size: 14 residues. The CDR3 loop is CASSQGTGVYGYTF. DNA for the CDR3: TGCGCCAGCAGCCAAGGGACAGGGGTCTATGGCTACACCTTC.

This clonotype was found many times. The chain joins TRBV18 to TRBJ2-5; D not resolved. The CDR3 contains 11 residues. Germline-derived CDR1 and CDR2 are KGHSH and LQKENI. V was cut by 8 bases and J by 3 bases, with 7 bases left in between. This CDR3 is CASVSEETQYF. As DNA, the CDR3 is TGTGCCAGCGTGTCCGAAGAGACCCAGTACTTC. Combining the CDR3 with reference TRBV18 and TRBJ2-5 gives the whole variable domain NAGVMQNPRHLVRRRGQEARLRCSPMKGHSHVYWYRQLPEEGLKFMVYLQKENIIDESGMPKERFSAEFPKEGPSILRIQQVVRGDSAAYFCASVSEETQYFGPGTRLLVL.

A note on this clonotype: A read error may be the cause here, since a much bigger clone is one base away. J is TRBJ2-7 and V is TRBV9; D possibly corresponds to TRBD1 (5 bases). Looked up from germline, CDR1 is SGDLS and CDR2 is YYNGEE. The CDR3 has 14 amino acids. CDR3 protein: CASGVSSQGYEQYF. DNA of the CDR3: TGTGCCAGCGGCGTATCTAGTCAGGGCTACGAGCAGTACTTC.

This clonotype was seen at least ten times. The chain recombines TRBV12-3 or TRBV12-4 with TRBJ1-2; the match to TRBD1 covers 8 bases. J was trimmed by 5 bases and V by 4 bases; bases with no gene match: 15. The CDR3 is 17 amino acids. The CDR3 DNA is TGTGCCAGCAGTTGGGTGCAGGGGGCGCGCGGCGTGTATGGCTACACCTTC. It translates to CASSWVQGARGVYGYTF.

The table lists this clonotype with a few counts. This clone may be a read error of a much larger clone one base away. This chain connects TRBV7-8 to TRBJ2-5; D possibly corresponds to TRBD1 (6 bases). This CDR3 contains 14 residues. Trimming took off 5 bases at V and 4 bases at J, with 14 bases between the two ends. From germline, CDR1 is SGHVS and CDR2 FQNEAQ. CDR3 in amino acids: CASSLLGQRETQYF. The CDR3 nucleotides are TGTGCCAGCAGCCTCCTCGGACAGCGAGAGACCCAGTACTTC.

This clonotype occurred a few times. The chain recombines TRBV5-4 with TRBJ1-2; D gene uncertain. There are 13 residues in the CDR3. Germline V lookup: CDR1 SGHNT, CDR2 YYREEE (reference sequence). The germline V and J ends were trimmed by 6 bases and 5 bases, with 14 bases remaining between them. The CDR3 here is CASTLPGDYGYTF. CDR3 in DNA: TGTGCCAGCACCCTCCCCGGGGATTATGGCTACACCTTC. The entire variable domain, with the rest obtained from reference TRBV5-4 and TRBJ1-2, is as follows: ETGVTQSPTHLIKTRGQQVTLRCSSQSGHNTVSWYQQALGQGPQFIFQYYREEENGRGNFPPRFSGLQFPNYSSELNVNALELDDSALYLCASTLPGDYGYTFGSGTRLTVV.

This clonotype was seen repeatedly, ten times or more. The genes are TRBV6-2 or TRBV6-3 and TRBJ2-4; 10 bases fit TRBD1. Germline CDR1 reads MNHEY; CDR2 reads SVGEGT. V lost 0 bases and J lost 9; bases outside the gene matches: 2. This CDR3 is 14 amino acids long. CDR3 in DNA: TGTGCCAGCAGTTACTCGGGACAGGGGAGCATTCAGTACTTC. Amino acids: CASSYSGQGSIQYF.

This clonotype has at least ten counts. V usage is TRBV5-1 and J usage is TRBJ1-6; D may be TRBD1 (6 bases). Trimming stripped 3 bases from V and 5 bases from J, with 15 bases between. The germline V gene encodes CDR1 SGHRS and CDR2 YFSETQ. The CDR3 extends over 16 amino acids. CDR3 in amino acids: CASSYYLTGDNSPLHF. The CDR3, as DNA: TGCGCCAGCAGCTACTACTTGACAGGAGATAATTCACCCCTCCACTTT.

In its sample, this clonotype was seen many times. The chain couples TRBV20-1 to TRBJ2-6, with D hard to call. CDR1 and CDR2 (germline): DFQATT, SNEGSKA (reference sequence). CDR3 size: 17 residues. Trimming took 3 bases from V and 1 from J, leaving 16 bases between them. The CDR3 sequence is CSASSPSSISGANVLTF. The CDR3 bases are TGCAGTGCTAGTAGCCCCAGTTCGATATCTGGGGCCAACGTCCTGACTTTC.

This clonotype was observed once. A much larger clone differs from this one at a single base, so this may be a read error. The rearrangement links TRBV7-2 to TRBJ1-6; perhaps TRBD1 as D (6 bases). Per the germline V gene, CDR1 is SGHTA and CDR2 is FQGNSA. This CDR3 spans 15 amino acids. The DNA for the CDR3 is TGTGCCATCAGCACTACACAGGGAGGGAATTCACCCCTCCACTTT. Translation gives CAISTTQGGNSPLHF.

The rearrangement uses TRBV20-1 and TRBJ2-1, with 8 bases fitting TRBD1. The CDR3 consists of 13 residues. J was trimmed by 10 bases and V by 2 bases; bases with no gene match: 7. Germline values: CDR1 DFQATT, CDR2 SNEGSKA (reference sequence). The CDR3 sequence: CSARQGAVREQFF. For the CDR3, the DNA is TGCAGTGCTAGACAGGGGGCGGTGAGGGAGCAGTTCTTC.

This clonotype came up many times. The chain has TRBV5-6 and TRBJ2-6; no clear D. V lost 0 bases to trimming and J lost 0 bases, with 7 bases between them. This CDR3 spans 16 amino acids. CDR1 SGHDT and CDR2 YYEEEE come from the germline V gene. CDR3 region: CASSLDVFSGANVLTF. The CDR3 bases are TGTGCCAGCAGCTTGGATGTGTTCTCTGGGGCCAACGTCCTGACTTTC.

This clonotype has a handful of counts. The genes are TRBV7-9 and TRBJ1-1, with D possibly matching TRBD1 (5 bases). The CDR3 runs 14 residues. The germline gives CDR1 SEHNR, CDR2 FQNEAQ (reference sequence). V lost 5 bases, J lost 1 base, and 11 bases lay in between. CDR3: CASSETAQNTEAFF. The CDR3 DNA sequence: TGTGCCAGCAGCGAGACAGCCCAGAACACTGAAGCTTTCTTT.

The chain carries TRBV6-6 and TRBJ1-3; D is possibly TRBD1 (6 bases). The V gene's germline CDR1 is MNHNY and CDR2 SVGAGI (reference sequence). This CDR3 is 17 amino acids long. Trimming pared 4 bases from V and 0 bases from J, leaving 16 bases between. CDR3 sequence (DNA): TGTGCCAGCAGTTCACTAGGGGGGACTTACTCTGGAAACACCATATATTTT. This gives the protein CASSSLGGTYSGNTIYF.

The chain combines TRBV6-2 or TRBV6-3 with TRBJ2-5; 8 nucleotides align to TRBD1. Unmatched junction bases numbered 23, after V lost 6 bases and J lost 5 bases. This CDR3 contains 19 residues. Per the germline V gene, CDR1 is MNHEY and CDR2 is SVGEGT. The CDR3 is CASSLRLDPGTGSPETQYF. CDR3 nucleotide sequence: TGTGCCAGCAGCCTCCGCCTAGACCCTGGGACAGGAAGTCCTGAGACCCAGTACTTC.

The chain uses TRBV20-1 and TRBJ1-4; 9 nucleotides match TRBD1. V shed 3 bases, J shed 6 bases, and the junction held 14 bases outside the gene matches. CDR3 length: 17 residues. Per germline, CDR1 DFQATT and CDR2 SNEGSKA (reference sequence). CDR3 sequence (DNA): TGCAGTGCTAGCCGGGACAGGGAGAATAAGGGGGATGAAAAACTGTTTTTT. Protein sequence: CSASRDRENKGDEKLFF.

This clonotype was seen a few times. The genes are TRBV5-4 and TRBJ1-6, with D possibly being TRBD1 (6 bases). Per germline, CDR1 SGHNT and CDR2 YYREEE (reference sequence). V lost 4 bases to trimming and J lost 5 bases, with 10 bases between them. The CDR3 is 14 residues long. The CDR3 region has the DNA TGTGCCAGCAGCGGGAAGGGGGATAATTCACCCCTCCACTTT. Encoded protein: CASSGKGDNSPLHF.

This clonotype has at least ten counts. The rearrangement uses TRBV12-3 or TRBV12-4 and TRBJ2-5; no clear D gene. V was clipped by 2 bases and J by 5 bases, with 9 bases between them. This CDR3 is 13 amino acids long. The CDR3 sequence is CASSLTTRETQYF. The CDR3 nucleotides read TGTGCCAGCAGTTTAACCACTCGGGAGACCCAGTACTTC.

Many counts were recorded for this clonotype. The chain combines TRBV27 with TRBJ2-7, with D perhaps TRBD1 (6 bases). V was clipped by 5 bases and J by 5 bases, with 13 bases between them. The CDR3 has 13 residues. CDR1 and CDR2 (germline): MNHEY, SMNVEV (reference sequence). The CDR3, as DNA: TGTGCCAGCAGTGCACTACAGGGCAACGAGCAGTACTTC. This codes for CASSALQGNEQYF.

This chain connects TRBV4-2 to TRBJ2-2; D gene uncertain. The CDR3 has 15 residues. With 0 bases removed from V and 1 base from J, the gap between germline ends came to 6 bases. The germline gives CDR1 LGHNA, CDR2 YNFKEQ. The CDR3, as DNA: TGTGCCAGCAGCCAAGATAGACGGAACACCGGGGAGCTGTTTTTT. It is translated as CASSQDRRNTGELFF.

The chain joins TRBV12-3 or TRBV12-4 to TRBJ1-3, with TRBD1 matching 8 bases. Germline trimming cut 4 bases from V and 2 bases from J; bases unmatched to any gene: 7. This CDR3 has 16 amino acids. The CDR3 protein is CASSSQGATAGNTIYF. CDR3 in DNA: TGTGCCAGCAGTTCCCAGGGGGCAACCGCTGGAAACACCATATATTTT.

The rearrangement links TRBV20-1 to TRBJ1-4; no clear D gene. The germline V gene encodes CDR1 DFQATT and CDR2 SNEGSKA (reference sequence). Trimming pared 0 bases from V and 4 bases from J, leaving 9 bases between. CDR3 length equals 14 residues. This CDR3 is CSARDQFLNEKLFF. The DNA of the CDR3 is TGCAGTGCTAGAGACCAGTTTCTTAATGAAAAACTGTTTTTT.